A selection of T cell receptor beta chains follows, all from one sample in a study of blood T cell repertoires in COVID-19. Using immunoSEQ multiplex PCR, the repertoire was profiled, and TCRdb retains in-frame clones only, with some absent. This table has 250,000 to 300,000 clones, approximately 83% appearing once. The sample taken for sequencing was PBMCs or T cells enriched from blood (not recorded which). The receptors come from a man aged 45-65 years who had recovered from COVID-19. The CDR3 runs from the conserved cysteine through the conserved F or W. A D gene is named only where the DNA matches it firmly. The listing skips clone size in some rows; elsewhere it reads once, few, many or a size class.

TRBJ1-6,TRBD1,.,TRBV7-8,TGTGCCAGCGGACAGGGGAATAATTCACCCCTCCACTTT,CASGQGNNSPLHF
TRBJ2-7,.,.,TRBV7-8,TGTGCCAGCAGCCGTGGACAGACCAACCTGCAGTACTTC,CASSRGQTNLQYF
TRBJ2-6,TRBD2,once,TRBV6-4,TGTGCCAGCAGTGATCAGGGAGGGATCTCTGGGGCCAACGTCCTGACTTTC,CASSDQGGISGANVLTF
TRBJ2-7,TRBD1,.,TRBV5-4,TGTGCCAGCAGCTTGGAGGGACAGGGTGTAAGAGAGCAGTACTTC,CASSLEGQGVREQYF
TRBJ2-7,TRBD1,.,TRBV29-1,TGCAGCGAATGTTCTAGGGACAGAGACTTCGAGCAGTACTTC,CSECSRDRDFEQYF
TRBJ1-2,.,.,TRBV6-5,TGTGCCAGCAGTTACGGACAGCCCTATGGCTACACCTTC,CASSYGQPYGYTF
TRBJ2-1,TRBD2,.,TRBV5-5,TGTGCCAGCAGCTTTCCCCTCCCGACTAGCGGGAGTTCGGGTGAGCAGTTCTTC,CASSFPLPTSGSSGEQFF
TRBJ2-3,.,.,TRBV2,TGTGCCAGCAGGGTATCCCTAAGCACAGATACGCAGTATTTT,CASRVSLSTDTQYF
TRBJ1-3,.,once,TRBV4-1,TGCGCCAGCAGCCCTCCGGGGGGGCGGCTCGGGGCTGGAAACACCATATATTTT,CASSPPGGRLGAGNTIYF
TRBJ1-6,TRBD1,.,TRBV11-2,TGTGCCAGCAGCTTAGGAGACAGGGGTTCACCCCTCCACTTT,CASSLGDRGSPLHF
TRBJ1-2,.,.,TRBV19,TGTGCCAGTAGTATATCAGCGGGTTTCTATGGCTACACCTTC,CASSISAGFYGYTF
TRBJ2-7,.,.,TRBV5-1,TGCGCCAGCGCCAAGAGCTCCTACGAGCAGTACTTC,CASAKSSYEQYF
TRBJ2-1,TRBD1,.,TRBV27,TGTGCCAGCAACAACGGACAGGGGCCCTACAATGAGCAGTTCTTC,CASNNGQGPYNEQFF
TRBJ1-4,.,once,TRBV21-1,TGTGCCAGCAGCAAAGCGCTTGTCTCCTATCGGGAAAAACTGTTTTTT,CASSKALVSYREKLFF
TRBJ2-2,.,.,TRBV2,TGTGCCACCCGGGACTCCTCCTTGAACACCGGGGAGCTGTTTTTT,CATRDSSLNTGELFF
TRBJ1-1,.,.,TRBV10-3,TGTGCCATCAGTGTGGAGGGACCCGCGGGGGCTTTCTTT,CAISVEGPAGAFF
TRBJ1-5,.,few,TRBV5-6,TGTGCCAGCAGCTCCAGGGCCGCATTTTCCAATCAGCCCCAGCATTTT,CASSSRAAFSNQPQHF
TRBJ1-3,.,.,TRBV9,TGTGCCAGCAGCGCGTACGGGAGCTCTGGAAACACCATATATTTT,CASSAYGSSGNTIYF
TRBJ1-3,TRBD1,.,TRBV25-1,TGTGCCAGCAGTGGGAGGACAGGGTATGGAAACACCATATATTTT,CASSGRTGYGNTIYF
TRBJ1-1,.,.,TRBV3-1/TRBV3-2,TGTGCCAGCAGCCGATTACGGGTGAAGAACACTGAAGCTTTCTTT,CASSRLRVKNTEAFF
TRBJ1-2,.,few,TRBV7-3,TGTGCCAGCAGCTTATATGAGAGTCCCTATGGCTACACCTTC,CASSLYESPYGYTF
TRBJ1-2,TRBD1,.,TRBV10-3,TGTGCCATCAGGGGACCGGGACAGGGAGGCTATGGCTACACCTTC,CAIRGPGQGGYGYTF
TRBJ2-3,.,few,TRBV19,TGTGCCAGTAGTATAAGGGGGGATACGCAGTATTTT,CASSIRGDTQYF
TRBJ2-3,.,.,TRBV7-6,TGTGCCAGCAGCTTAATAGCGGAAAGCACAGATACGCAGTATTTT,CASSLIAESTDTQYF
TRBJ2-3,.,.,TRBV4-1,TGCGCCAGCTCCCCAGATACAGGGCCCCACACAGATACGCAGTATTTT,CASSPDTGPHTDTQYF
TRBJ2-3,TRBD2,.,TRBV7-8,TGTGCCAGCAGCTTAGGGAGCGGGAGGCGGAATACTAGCACAGATACGCAGTATTTT,CASSLGSGRRNTSTDTQYF
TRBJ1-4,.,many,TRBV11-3,TGTGCCAGCAGCTTACGTCAGAGGAATGAAAAACTGTTTTTT,CASSLRQRNEKLFF
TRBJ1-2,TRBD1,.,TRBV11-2,TGTGCCAGCAGCGGGACAGTTGGCTACACCTTC,CASSGTVGYTF
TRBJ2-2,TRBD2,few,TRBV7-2,TGTGCCAGCAGCTGGCCGACTAGCGGGAGGGCCATGGACACCGGGGAGCTGTTTTTT,CASSWPTSGRAMDTGELFF
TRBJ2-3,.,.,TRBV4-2,TGTGCCAGCAGCCAAGATAAAGATACGCAGTATTTT,CASSQDKDTQYF
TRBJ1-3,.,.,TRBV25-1,TGTGCCAGCAGCCCGCCGAGCTCTGGAAACACCATATATTTT,CASSPPSSGNTIYF
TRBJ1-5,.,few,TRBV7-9,TGTGCCAGCAGCCAAGAGGGGGATCAGCCCCAGCATTTT,CASSQEGDQPQHF
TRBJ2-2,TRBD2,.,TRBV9,TGTGCCAGCAGCACTAGCGGGCGGAACACCGGGGAGCTGTTTTTT,CASSTSGRNTGELFF
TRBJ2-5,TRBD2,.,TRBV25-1,TGTGCCAGCTTGGGGGGCGGGAGGGCCCAAGAGACCCAGTACTTC,CASLGGGRAQETQYF
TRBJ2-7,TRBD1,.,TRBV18,TGTGCCAGCTTGCCGGGACAGCTACCTCCCTACGAGCAGTACTTC,CASLPGQLPPYEQYF
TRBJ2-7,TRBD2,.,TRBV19,TGTGCCAGTAGTAGAAAGCGGGAGGTTTTGTACGAGCAGTACTTC,CASSRKREVLYEQYF
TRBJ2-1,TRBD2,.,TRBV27,TGTGCCAGCATCCCCGGTTCTAGCGGGGGGGACAATGAGCAGTTCTTC,CASIPGSSGGDNEQFF
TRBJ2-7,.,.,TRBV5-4,TGTGCCAGCAGCCTGGAGGCTAGCAGATCCTACGAGCAGTACTTC,CASSLEASRSYEQYF
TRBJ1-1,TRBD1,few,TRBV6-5,TGTGCCAGCAGTCACTGGACAGGCGAGGTAAACACTGAAGCTTTCTTT,CASSHWTGEVNTEAFF
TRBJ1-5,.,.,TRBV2,TGTGCCAGCATCCAGGGAATAGGCCAGCCCCAGCATTTT,CASIQGIGQPQHF
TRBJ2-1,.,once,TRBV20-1,TGCAGTGCTAGTGGGGGCCAAACCTACAATGAGCAGTTCTTC,CSASGGQTYNEQFF
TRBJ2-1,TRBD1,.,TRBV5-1,TGCGCCAGCAGCTTGGCGAGGTCCGCGACAGGGGCTAAATACAATGAGCAGTTCTTC,CASSLARSATGAKYNEQFF
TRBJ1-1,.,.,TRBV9,TGTGCCAGCAGCCCTCAACTGGGGGCTTCCCGGGCTTTCTTT,CASSPQLGASRAFF
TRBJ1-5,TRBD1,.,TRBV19,TGTGCCAGTAGTACCCGACAGGGAACGAGGGATCAGCCCCAGCATTTT,CASSTRQGTRDQPQHF
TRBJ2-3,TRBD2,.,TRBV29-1,TGCAGCGTGCAGGGCGGGAGGGCCGTAGGGACAGATACGCAGTATTTT,CSVQGGRAVGTDTQYF
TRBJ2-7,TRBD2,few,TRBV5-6,TGTGCCAGCAGCTCCCGACTAGCGGGAGCGTTCGAGCAGTACTTC,CASSSRLAGAFEQYF
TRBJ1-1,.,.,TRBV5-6,TGTGCCAGCAGCTTTATCCGGGGAGGGACTGAAGCTTTCTTT,CASSFIRGGTEAFF
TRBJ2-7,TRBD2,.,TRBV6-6,TGTGCCAGCAGTCAAACTAGCGGGGGAGCTGCTGTCGGCGAGCAGTACTTC,CASSQTSGGAAVGEQYF
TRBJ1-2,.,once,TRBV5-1,TGCGCCAGCAGCCCGGGGGGTACTAACTATGGCTACACCTTC,CASSPGGTNYGYTF
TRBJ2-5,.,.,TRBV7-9,TGTGCCAGCAGCCCTACCCCCCTCCAGGACTCCGCGTTGGAGACCCAGTACTTC,CASSPTPLQDSALETQYF
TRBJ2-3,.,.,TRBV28,TGTGCCAGCACCGACTCTAGCACAGATACGCAGTATTTT,CASTDSSTDTQYF
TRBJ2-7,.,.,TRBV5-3,TGTGCCAGAACCACCGCCTTGGGCCTCTCCTACGAGCAGTACTTC,CARTTALGLSYEQYF